Below are 2 T cell receptor beta chains sequenced from a single sample in a study of cytomegalovirus exposure and HLA in healthy donors. In the PCR, 60 Vbeta and 13 Jbeta primers were used. Profiled with immunoSEQ multiplex PCR; TCRdb holds only in-frame clones, not every one. The sample carries 150,000 to 170,000 clones, roughly 83% recorded once. Sequencing was performed on PBMCs. The origin of the receptors is a man between 25 and 39 years old in good health and CMV-seropositive.

About this clone: The junction departs from the called germline gene at one end, perhaps through a read error. This chain joins TRBV19 and TRBJ2-7, with 8 positions matching TRBD2. The V gene's germline CDR1 is LNHDA and CDR2 SQIVND (reference sequence). The CDR3 is made up of 15 amino acids. The DNA for the CDR3 is TGTGCCAGTAGTATCGGCACTAGCGGCTCCAACGAGCAGTACTTC. It codes for CASSIGTSGSNEQYF.

V is TRBV11-1 and J is TRBJ1-1; the D is unclear. Per the germline V gene, CDR1 is SGHAT and CDR2 is FQDESV (reference sequence). The V and J ends lost 0 bases and 7 bases respectively, with 12 bases between them. The CDR3 consists of 14 residues. CDR3 protein: CASSLATGVGEAFF. CDR3 nucleotides: TGTGCCAGCAGCTTAGCGACCGGGGTTGGTGAAGCTTTCTTT.